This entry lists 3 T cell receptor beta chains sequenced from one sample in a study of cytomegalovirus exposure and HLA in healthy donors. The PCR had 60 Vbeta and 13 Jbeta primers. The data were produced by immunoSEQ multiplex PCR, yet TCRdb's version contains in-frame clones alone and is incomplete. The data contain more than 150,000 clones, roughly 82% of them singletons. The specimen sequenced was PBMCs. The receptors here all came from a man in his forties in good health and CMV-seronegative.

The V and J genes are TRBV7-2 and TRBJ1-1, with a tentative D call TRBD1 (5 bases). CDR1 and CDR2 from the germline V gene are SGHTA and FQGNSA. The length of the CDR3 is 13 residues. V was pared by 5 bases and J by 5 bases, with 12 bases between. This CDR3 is CASSPGWKTEAFF. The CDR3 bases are TGTGCCAGCAGCCCAGGGTGGAAGACTGAAGCTTTCTTT.

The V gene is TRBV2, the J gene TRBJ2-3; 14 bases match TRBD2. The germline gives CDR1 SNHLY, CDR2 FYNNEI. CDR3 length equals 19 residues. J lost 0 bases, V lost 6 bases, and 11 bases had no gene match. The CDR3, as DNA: TGTGCCAGCAGAACTGGTTGGACTAGCGGGGGGTCTAGCACAGATACGCAGTATTTT. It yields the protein CASRTGWTSGGSSTDTQYF. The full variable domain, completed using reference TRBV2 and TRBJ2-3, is EPEVTQTPSHQVTQMGQEVILRCVPISNHLYFYWYRQILGQKVEFLVSFYNNEISEKSEIFDDQFSVERPDGSNFTLKIRSTKLEDSAMYFCASRTGWTSGGSSTDTQYFGPGTRLTVL.

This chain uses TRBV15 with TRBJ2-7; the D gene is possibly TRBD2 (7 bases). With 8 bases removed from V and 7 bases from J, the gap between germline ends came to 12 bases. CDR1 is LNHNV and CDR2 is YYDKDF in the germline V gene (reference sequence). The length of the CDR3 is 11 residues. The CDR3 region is CATGGAGEQYF. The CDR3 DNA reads TGTGCCACCGGGGGGGCTGGGGAGCAGTACTTC.